This T cell receptor beta chain is drawn from a study of vaccination effects on CD4 cells after COVID-19 (dated by TCRdb to between 2021 and 2023). Background for the entire study: Post-vaccine samples across the study were collected a median of 72 days after the second dose, with a range of 14 to 241. The full study included ten to eleven COVID-19 convalescent patients and several SARS-CoV-2-naive healthy vaccine recipients. The study compared SARS-CoV-2 spike-specific CD4+ TCR repertoires before and after mRNA vaccination in COVID-19 convalescent patients and infection-naive vaccine recipients. Cultures from other donors in the study were sequenced with the Oncomine TCR Beta short-read assay on an Illumina iSeq 100. Study-wide findings and limitations: The study was limited by a small number of convalescent patients, and early post-infection timepoints were lacking. At late post-vaccination timepoints, both infection-induced and vaccine-induced clones showed marked clonal contraction, consistent with waning T cell responses. In healthy vaccine recipients, vaccine-induced clones were almost all SARS-CoV-2 mono-reactive, with only 1 of 255 cross-reactive with common cold coronaviruses.

Libraries came from the immunoSEQ multiplex PCR assay. DNA from the cultured and isolated CD4+ T cells underwent TCR beta CDR3 sequencing. The paper's data handling went like this. Non-productive TCR sequences were removed and reads were trimmed to the CDR3 region, keeping CDR3s of at least 7 amino acids. Antigen-specific clonotypes were identified using the MANAFEST web app by comparison of expansion in peptide wells against reference cultures. For clones to be considered positive, expansion at FDR<0.05 versus reference and all other wells, an odds ratio above 5, and a frequency above 0.1% in two replicate wells were required. A clonotype was called cross-reactive if it was significantly expanded both in SARS-CoV-2 spike wells and in at least one common cold coronavirus spike condition. Using the stringdist R package, CDR3 similarity was measured by Levenshtein distance, and unrooted trees were constructed with ape in R 3.6.1. TCRdb mirrors the immuneACCESS table, restricted to in-frame sequences. Some clones are absent from its copies; in checked studies, under half trace to an unresolved V gene, and the reason for the others is unknown. That table gives V, J and clone size, and the DNA gave D and trimming. The sample yields about 38,000 clones; approximately 80% were counted once. The leading ten clones occupy approximately 2% of the sample.

To identify antigen-specific CD4+ T cell clonotypes by their expansion, the ViraFEST assay first stimulated PBMC with viral peptide pools and then applied TCR sequencing. After less than 13 days of culture, CD4+ T cells were isolated with the EasySep CD4+ T cell isolation kit. Two doses of either the BNT162b2 or the mRNA-1273 mRNA SARS-CoV-2 vaccine were administered to participants. Negative nucleocapsid antibody results before and after vaccination confirmed that the healthy vaccine recipients had no prior SARS-CoV-2 infection. About 2.2 million PBMC per well were cultured in IMDM with around 5% human AB serum, 7.5 to 10 IU/ml IL-2 and gentamicin, plus 10 ug/ml peptides. On days 3 and 7, half of the culture medium was replaced with fresh IL-2-containing medium. Unless otherwise noted, each peptide stimulation condition was cultured in triplicate wells. PBMC were separated from whole blood using Ficoll-Paque Plus gradient centrifugation and were then either cryopreserved at -140C or used fresh. The spike proteins of SARS-CoV-2 and of the common cold coronaviruses HCoV-NL63, HCoV-OC43 and HCoV-229E were spanned by overlapping peptide pools. Genomic DNA was extracted from cultured CD4+ T cells with the QIAamp micro DNA kit.

Per the germline V gene (reference sequence), LNHNV is the CDR1 and YYDKDF is the CDR2. From its cysteine to its phenylalanine, the CDR3 spans 16 amino acids. The entry retains the CDR3 DNA only, 48 bases that are in frame from base 1. V loses 1 base of germline sequence and J loses 2 bases, and the interval between the two ends is 12 bases. Remarks on this clone: The clone's antigen remains unknown. No clone much larger than this one lies a single base away; base qualities are absent.

The source is a human donor who received a COVID-19 vaccine. Some clones in this sample may be carry-over from other donors' samples. The material was CD4+ T cells from PBMCs cultured with HCoV-NL63 spike peptides, obtained after COVID-19 vaccination. The cell subset or site label, as the study defines it: HCoV-NL63 spike overlapping peptide pool stimulation. This sequence uses TRBV15 and TRBJ1-5; the best D guess is TRBD1, with 6 bases matching. The DNA sequence is TGTGCCACCAGCAGAGGTACAGGGACCGGCAATCAGCCCCAGCATTTT. This is translated as CATSRGTGTGNQPQHF.